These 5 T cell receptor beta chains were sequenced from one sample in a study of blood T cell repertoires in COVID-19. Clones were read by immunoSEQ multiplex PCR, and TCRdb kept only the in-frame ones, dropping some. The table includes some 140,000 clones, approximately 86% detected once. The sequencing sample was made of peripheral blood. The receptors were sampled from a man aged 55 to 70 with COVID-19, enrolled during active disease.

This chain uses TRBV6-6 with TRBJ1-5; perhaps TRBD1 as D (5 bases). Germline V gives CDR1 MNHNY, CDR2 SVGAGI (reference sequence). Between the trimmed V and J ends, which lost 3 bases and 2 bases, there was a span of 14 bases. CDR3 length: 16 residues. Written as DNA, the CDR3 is TGTGCCAGCAGTTATGTAGAGGGAGGGGGCAATCAGCCCCAGCATTTT. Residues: CASSYVEGGGNQPQHF.

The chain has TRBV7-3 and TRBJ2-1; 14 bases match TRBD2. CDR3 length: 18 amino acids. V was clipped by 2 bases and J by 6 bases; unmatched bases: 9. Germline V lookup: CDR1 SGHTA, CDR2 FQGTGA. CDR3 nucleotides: TGTGCCAGCAGCTTACTTCCCGGAGGACTAGCGGGGGGCAATGAGCAGTTCTTC. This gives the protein CASSLLPGGLAGGNEQFF.

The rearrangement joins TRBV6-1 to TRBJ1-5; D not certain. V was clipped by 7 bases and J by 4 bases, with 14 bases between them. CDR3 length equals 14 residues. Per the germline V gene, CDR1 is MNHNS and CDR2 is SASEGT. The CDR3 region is CASTNLARNQPQHF. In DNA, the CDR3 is TGTGCCAGCACTAACCTCGCGCGTAATCAGCCCCAGCATTTT.

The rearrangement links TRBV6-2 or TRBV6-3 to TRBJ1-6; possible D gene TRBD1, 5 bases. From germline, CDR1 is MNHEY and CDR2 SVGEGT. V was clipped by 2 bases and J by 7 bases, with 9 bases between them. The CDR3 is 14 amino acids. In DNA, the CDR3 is TGTGCCAGCAGTTACGCACGACAGAATTCACCCCTCCACTTT. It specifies CASSYARQNSPLHF.

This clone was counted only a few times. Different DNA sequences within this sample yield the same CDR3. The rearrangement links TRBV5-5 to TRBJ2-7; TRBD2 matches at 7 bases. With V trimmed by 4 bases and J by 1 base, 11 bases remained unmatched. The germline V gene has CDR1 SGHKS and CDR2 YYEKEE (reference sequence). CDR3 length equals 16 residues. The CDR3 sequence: CASSPPRGVVSYEQYF. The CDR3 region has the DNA TGTGCCAGCAGCCCCCCTCGGGGGGTTGTATCCTACGAGCAGTACTTC.